This entry concerns a single T cell receptor (beta chain). What it binds is not known. V lost 5 bases and J lost 7; bases outside the gene matches: 5. This CDR3 region has 14 residues. Germline V CDR1 and CDR2: MNHEY, SVGAGI. These data come from a study of cytotoxic CD8 clonotypes in ibrutinib-treated CLL. Depths of 1 in 200,000 to 1 in 1 million T cells were the sequencing target. Sequenced by immunoSEQ multiplex PCR; TCRdb stores in-frame clones only, minus some. The top ten clones hold 37% of a sample with approximately 100,000 clones, 58% of them seen once. General study findings and limits: Treatment saw public clonotypes, which were uncommon, either contract or stay stable.

The chain couples TRBV6-5 to TRBJ1-6; TRBD1 matches at 7 bases. Sequencing was performed on PBMCs, taken after 24 months of ibrutinib treatment. This receptor was identified in a human donor with chronic lymphocytic leukemia. The CDR3 bases are TGTGCCAGCAGTAAGGGGGCCGGGAATTCACCCCTCCACTTT. Its translation is CASSKGAGNSPLHF.